Listed below are T cell receptor beta chains from one sample, sequenced in a study of cytomegalovirus exposure and HLA in healthy donors. Sequencing was performed with immunoSEQ multiplex PCR; in TCRdb, only in-frame clones are kept and a portion is missing. The sample includes about 200,000 clones, over 75% seen only once; the top ten take around 1.8%. Sequences were obtained from PBMCs. The receptors here all came from a man between 18 and 29 years old in good health and CMV-seronegative. The CDR3 runs from the conserved cysteine through the conserved F or W. A D gene is named only where the DNA matches it firmly. Not all rows give a size; the values are once, few, many and, for expanded clones, a class.

TRBD2 TRBJ2-1 NA TRBV5-1 TGCGCCAGCAGCCGTGGATTAGCGGGAGTGGTCACCAATGAGCAGTTCTTC CASSRGLAGVVTNEQFF
TRBD1 TRBJ2-7 NA TRBV7-7 TGTGCTAGCAGCTTAGGGACAGGGCCTTCCTACGAGCAGTACTTC CASSLGTGPSYEQYF
TRBD1 TRBJ2-1 NA TRBV2 TGTGCCAGCAGTATGGGACAGGGGAGATACAATGAGCAGTTCTTC CASSMGQGRYNEQFF
NA TRBJ2-3 NA TRBV7-8 TGTGCCAGCAGTCGACTAGAAGGCGCCACAGATACGCAGTATTTT CASSRLEGATDTQYF
NA TRBJ1-4 NA TRBV5-1 TGCGCCAGCAGCTTGTCCGCAACTAATGAAAAACTGTTTTTT CASSLSATNEKLFF
TRBD2 TRBJ2-7 once TRBV10-3 TGTGCCATCGAGTTGCGGGGGGCCTACGAGCAGTACTTC CAIELRGAYEQYF
NA TRBJ1-5 NA TRBV7-2 TGTGCCAGCAGCTTAGTTTCGGGGAGCAATCAGCCCCAGCATTTT CASSLVSGSNQPQHF
TRBD2 TRBJ2-5 NA TRBV5-1 TGCGCCAGCAGCTGGGGACTAGCGGGAGACCAAGAGACCCAGTACTTC CASSWGLAGDQETQYF
NA TRBJ1-1 once TRBV11-2 TGTGCCAGCAAACGACGCGGCGAAGCTTTCTTT CASKRRGEAFF
NA TRBJ2-1 NA TRBV18 TGTGCCAGCTCACCACCGGGGGAAGGGGGTAGCTCCTACAATGAGCAGTTCTTC CASSPPGEGGSSYNEQFF
TRBD2 TRBJ2-7 NA TRBV5-1 TGCGCCAGCACAACCCATGACGGGAGGGAGTACGAGCAGTACTTC CASTTHDGREYEQYF
TRBD1 TRBJ2-3 NA TRBV7-9 TGTGCCAGCAGTCCAATGACAGGGGACCCCCACACAGATACGCAGTATTTT CASSPMTGDPHTDTQYF
TRBD2 TRBJ2-5 few TRBV15 TGTGCCACCAGCTTTGGAGCGGGGGGGGAGACCCAGTACTTC CATSFGAGGETQYF
NA TRBJ2-1 NA TRBV7-2 TGTGCCAGCAGCTTCCAACAGGGAGGGGAGCAGTTCTTC CASSFQQGGEQFF
TRBD2 TRBJ2-7 NA TRBV11-3 TGTGCCAGCGGCCTAGCGGGGGAAACCTACGAGCAGTACTTT CASGLAGETYEQYF
NA TRBJ2-7 NA TRBV7-2 TGTGCCAGCAGCTTAGGGCAGACAGTGTACGAGCAGTACTTC CASSLGQTVYEQYF
NA TRBJ1-1 NA TRBV14 TGTGCCAGCAGGGACCAGGGGAACACTGAAGCTTTCTTT CASRDQGNTEAFF
NA TRBJ2-7 NA TRBV28 TGTGCCAGCAGAAAGGAGGCGTGGAGGGGAAGGGGCGAGCAGTACTTC CASRKEAWRGRGEQYF
NA TRBJ2-3 NA TRBV15 TGTGCCACCAGCAGTTTCGCGGGGAATTCAGATACGCAGTATTTT CATSSFAGNSDTQYF
TRBD1 TRBJ2-7 NA TRBV6-6 TGTGCCAGCAGTAACCGGGACAGCCTCTACGAGCAGTACTTC CASSNRDSLYEQYF
NA TRBJ1-1 NA TRBV30 TGTGCCTCCTTGAATTTACAGGGTTATGAAGCTTTCTTT CASLNLQGYEAFF
TRBD2 TRBJ2-3 once TRBV9 TGTGCCAGCAGCGTACCCCGCGGGGGGGGGCAGGCAGATACGCAGTATTTT CASSVPRGGGQADTQYF
NA TRBJ1-5 NA TRBV30 TGTGCCTGGAGTGGGTCCGGTCGTCAGCCCCAGCATTTT CAWSGSGRQPQHF
NA TRBJ2-3 NA TRBV9 TGTGCCAGCAGTTCCGGGGCTAGCGACCCCACAGATACGCAGTATTTT CASSSGASDPTDTQYF
NA TRBJ2-1 few TRBV30 TGTGCCTGGAGTGTAAGAGGGTCTGAGCAGTTCTTC CAWSVRGSEQFF